The rows below give T cell receptor beta chains drawn from one sample of a study of T cell responses to AZD1222 COVID-19 vaccine. Using immunoSEQ multiplex PCR, the repertoire was profiled, and TCRdb retains in-frame clones only, with some absent. Of some 30,000 clones listed, around 86% were seen once; the top ten hold 8% to 13%. The sample consisted of peripheral blood, taken 28 days after the second AZD1222 dose. The receptors stem from an adult who received the AZD1222 COVID-19 vaccine. Both conserved end residues are part of each CDR3. D genes are given only for firm matches. Size is omitted from some rows. Given values are once, few, many or a class for expanded clones.

V gene	J gene	D gene	clone size	CDR3 DNA	CDR3 protein
TRBV7-2	TRBJ1-2	-	-	TGTGCCAGCAGCTCCGGGACGGGAAACTATGGCTACACCTTC	CASSSGTGNYGYTF
TRBV2	TRBJ1-2	-	-	TGTGCCAGCAGTGAAGGTCCATATGGCTACACCTTC	CASSEGPYGYTF
TRBV2	TRBJ1-2	-	-	TGTGCCAGCGCAGGTCAGGGTTCGGGCTACACCTTC	CASAGQGSGYTF
TRBV5-1	TRBJ1-3	TRBD1	-	TGCGCCAGCAGCGAGGGACAGAACTCTGGAAACACCATATATTTT	CASSEGQNSGNTIYF
TRBV4-1	TRBJ1-5	TRBD1	-	TGCGCCAGCAGCCGAACAGGGGGGGATCAGCCCCAGCATTTT	CASSRTGGDQPQHF
TRBV29-1	TRBJ1-2	-	-	TGCAGCGGGGGGGCTGACGACTATGGCTACACCTTC	CSGGADDYGYTF
TRBV5-1	TRBJ2-2	-	-	TGCGCCAGCAGCCTCCTTTCGCGCACCGGGGAGCTGTTTTTT	CASSLLSRTGELFF
TRBV3-1/TRBV3-2	TRBJ2-7	-	-	TGTGCCAGCAGCCTCTCCTACGAGCAGTACTTC	CASSLSYEQYF
TRBV3-1/TRBV3-2	TRBJ1-5	-	-	TGTGCCAGCAGCCAGGGGACGGATAGCAATCAGCCCCAGCATTTT	CASSQGTDSNQPQHF
TRBV14	TRBJ2-3	-	once	TGTGCCAGCAGCCAGGGGGGCCCAACAGATACGCAGTATTTT	CASSQGGPTDTQYF
TRBV18	TRBJ2-3	TRBD2	-	TGTGCCAGCTCACCCGGGACTAGCGGGACCCCAGATACGCAGTATTTT	CASSPGTSGTPDTQYF
TRBV7-9	TRBJ2-3	-	-	TGTGCCAGCAGCTTCACTAGTCTCACAGATACGCAGTATTTT	CASSFTSLTDTQYF
TRBV3-1/TRBV3-2	TRBJ1-4	-	few	TGTGCCAGCAGCCACCAGGGGAGCGAACTGTTTTTT	CASSHQGSELFF
TRBV3-1/TRBV3-2	TRBJ1-4	-	-	TGTGCCAGCAGCCAGGATGAAAAACTGTTTTTT	CASSQDEKLFF
TRBV5-1	TRBJ1-1	-	-	TGCGCCAGCAGCTTGGACACCCGGCGGGCTTTCTTT	CASSLDTRRAFF
TRBV5-4	TRBJ2-2	TRBD2	-	TGTGCCAGCAGCGTGCCTAGCGGGACTAACACCGGGGAGCTGTTTTTT	CASSVPSGTNTGELFF
TRBV24-1	TRBJ2-3	-	-	TGTGCCACCAGTGACCCGTTAGGGCCATCCACGGATACGCAGTATTTT	CATSDPLGPSTDTQYF
TRBV6-1	TRBJ1-2	-	-	TGTGCCAGCAGTGAGGCCGGCAGCAACTATGGCTACACCTTC	CASSEAGSNYGYTF
TRBV5-1	TRBJ2-7	TRBD2	-	TGCGCCAGCAGCATTTCTAGCGGGGGACCTCTGGAGCAGTACTTC	CASSISSGGPLEQYF
TRBV5-1	TRBJ2-7	TRBD2	-	TGCGCCAGCAGCTTGGCTTGGTCGGGACTAGCGGGATCACCCTACGAGCAGTACTTC	CASSLAWSGLAGSPYEQYF
TRBV14	TRBJ1-1	-	-	TGTGCCAGCAGTCATAATGATTGGAACACTGAAGCTTTCTTT	CASSHNDWNTEAFF
TRBV7-2	TRBJ1-6	-	-	TGTGCCAGCAGTTGGGACTCCTATAATTCACCCCTCCACTTT	CASSWDSYNSPLHF
TRBV5-1	TRBJ1-2	-	-	TGCGCCAGCAGCTTGGCCGATAACTATGGCTACACCTTC	CASSLADNYGYTF
TRBV5-5	TRBJ2-2	-	once	TGTGCCAGCAGCTTGGACAGGGCCCGAAGGGGGGAGCTGTTTTTT	CASSLDRARRGELFF
TRBV29-1	TRBJ2-7	TRBD1	-	TGCAGCGTCACGAGGTGGGACAGTTACGAGCAGTACTTC	CSVTRWDSYEQYF
TRBV7-2	TRBJ1-2	-	-	TGTGCCAGCAGCTTAGCGCGGCAGTATGGCTACACCTTC	CASSLARQYGYTF
TRBV18	TRBJ1-2	-	once	TGTGCCAGCTCACCAAACGGATTGCATAACTATGGCTACACCTTC	CASSPNGLHNYGYTF
TRBV5-4	TRBJ2-1	-	-	TGTGCCAGCAGCGTGGAGGGGGGGCTGGGCAATGAGCAGTTCTTC	CASSVEGGLGNEQFF
TRBV5-1	TRBJ1-6	-	-	TGCGCCAGCAGCTCACAGGGATCCCCTAATTCACCCCTCCACTTT	CASSSQGSPNSPLHF
TRBV2	TRBJ2-5	-	once	TGTGCCAGCAATCGTGCGGGATCGGAGACCCAGTACTTC	CASNRAGSETQYF
TRBV19	TRBJ1-1	-	-	TGTGCCAGTAGTATAAACGGTGGCACTGAAGCTTTCTTT	CASSINGGTEAFF
TRBV29-1	TRBJ1-1	-	-	TGCAGCGTCGACAGGAACACTGAAGCTTTCTTT	CSVDRNTEAFF
TRBV5-5	TRBJ2-2	-	-	TGTGCCAGCAGCTTGGCATGGACCACCGGGGAGCTGTTTTTT	CASSLAWTTGELFF
TRBV5-1	TRBJ1-2	TRBD1	-	TGCGCCAGCAGCCTAGAAGGAGGGGGCGCTGGGGGCTACACCTTC	CASSLEGGGAGGYTF
TRBV5-1	TRBJ2-2	-	-	TGCGCCAGCAGCTTCTCAGGGAACACCGGGGAGCTGTTTTTT	CASSFSGNTGELFF
TRBV6-5	TRBJ2-7	TRBD2	-	TGTGCCAGCAGCCCATGGGGGGGTGGCTACGAGCAGTACTTC	CASSPWGGGYEQYF